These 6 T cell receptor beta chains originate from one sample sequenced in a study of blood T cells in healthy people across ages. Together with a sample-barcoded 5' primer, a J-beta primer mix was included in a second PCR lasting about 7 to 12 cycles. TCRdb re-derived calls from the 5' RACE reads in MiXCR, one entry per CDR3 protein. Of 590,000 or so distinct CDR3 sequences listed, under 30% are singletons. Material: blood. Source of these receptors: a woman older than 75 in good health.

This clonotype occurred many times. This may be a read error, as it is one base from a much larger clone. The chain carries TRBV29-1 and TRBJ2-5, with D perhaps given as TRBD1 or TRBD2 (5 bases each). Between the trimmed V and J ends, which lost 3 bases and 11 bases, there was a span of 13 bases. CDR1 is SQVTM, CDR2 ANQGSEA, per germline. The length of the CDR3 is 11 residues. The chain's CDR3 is CSVDNVGEQYF. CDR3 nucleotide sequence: TGCAGCGTTGATAACGTAGGGGAGCAGTACTTC.

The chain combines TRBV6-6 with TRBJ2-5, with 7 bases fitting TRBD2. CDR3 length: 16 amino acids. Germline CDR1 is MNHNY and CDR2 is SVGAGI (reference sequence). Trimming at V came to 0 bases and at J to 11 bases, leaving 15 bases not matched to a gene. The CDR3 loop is CASSYSISGGNNEQYF. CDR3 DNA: TGTGCCAGCAGTTACTCGATATCGGGGGGAAACAATGAGCAGTACTTC.

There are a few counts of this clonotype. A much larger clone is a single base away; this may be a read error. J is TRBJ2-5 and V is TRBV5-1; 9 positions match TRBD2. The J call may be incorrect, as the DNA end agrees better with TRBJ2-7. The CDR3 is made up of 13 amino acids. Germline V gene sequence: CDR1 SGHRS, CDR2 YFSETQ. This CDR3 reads CASSRSGGYEQYF. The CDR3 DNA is TGCGCCAGCAGTCGCAGCGGGGGGTACGAGCAGTACTTC.

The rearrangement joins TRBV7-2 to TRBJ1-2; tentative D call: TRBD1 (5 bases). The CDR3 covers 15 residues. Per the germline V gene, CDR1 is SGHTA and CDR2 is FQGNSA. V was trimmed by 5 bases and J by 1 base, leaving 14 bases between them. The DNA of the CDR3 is TGTGCCAGCAGCGGAACCGGGGCGCTTAACTATGGCTACACCTTC. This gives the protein CASSGTGALNYGYTF. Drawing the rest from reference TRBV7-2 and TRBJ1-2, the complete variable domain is GAGVSQSPSNKVTEKGKDVELRCDPISGHTALYWYRQSLGQGLEFLIYFQGNSAPDKSGLPSDRFSAERTGGSVSTLTIQRTQQEDSAVYLCASSGTGALNYGYTFGSGTRLTVV.

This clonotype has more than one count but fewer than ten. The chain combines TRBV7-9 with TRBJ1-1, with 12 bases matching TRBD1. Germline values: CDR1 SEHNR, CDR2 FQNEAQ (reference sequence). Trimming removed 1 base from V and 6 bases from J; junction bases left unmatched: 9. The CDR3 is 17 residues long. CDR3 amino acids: CASSLVGTGGFGPEAFF. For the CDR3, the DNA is TGTGCCAGCAGCTTAGTCGGGACAGGGGGCTTCGGGCCTGAAGCTTTCTTT.

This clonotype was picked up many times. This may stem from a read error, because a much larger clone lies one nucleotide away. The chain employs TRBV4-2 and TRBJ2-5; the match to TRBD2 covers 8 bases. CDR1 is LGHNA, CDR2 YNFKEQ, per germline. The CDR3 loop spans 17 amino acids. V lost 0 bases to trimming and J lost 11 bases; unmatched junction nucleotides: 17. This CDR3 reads CASSQEGSGGPYNEQYF. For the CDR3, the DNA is TGTGCCAGCAGCCAAGAAGGTTCGGGGGGGCCTTACAATGAGCAGTACTTC.